The TCR beta chain under discussion was sequenced for a study of PD-1 blockade in mismatch repair-deficient tumors. Trimming at V came to 5 bases and at J to 4 bases, leaving 4 bases not matched to a gene. The length of the CDR3 is 13 residues. Germline V lookup: CDR1 SGHAT, CDR2 FQNNGV. The protocol was immunoSEQ multiplex PCR, while the TCRdb copy is restricted to in-frame clones and leaves out a portion. The sample consists of over 100,000 clones, over 60% of them appearing once. The chain employs TRBV11-2 and TRBJ2-5, with 7 bases matching TRBD1. The source of this sequence is an adult with mismatch repair-deficient cancer. The starting material was peripheral blood, obtained roughly 60 weeks after starting pembrolizumab. Written as DNA, the CDR3 is TGTGCCAGCAGCGGCGACAGGGCAGAGACCCAGTACTTC. It specifies CASSGDRAETQYF.